This T cell receptor beta chain was found in a study of spatial heterogeneity in lung cancer. Germline lookup yields CDR1 DFQATT and CDR2 SNEGSKA (reference sequence). Trimming shortened V by 3 bases and J by 4 bases, and 11 bases separated the two germline ends. This CDR3 has 13 residues. Time point reported: sample taken at primary tumor resection. The approximately 77 donors had untreated early-stage non-small cell lung cancer. TCRdb reprocessed the 5' RACE reads with MiXCR, giving one entry per CDR3 protein. Of 30,000 to 45,000 distinct CDR3 sequences in the sample, approximately 3.1% were seen once.

The sequence was collected from a male donor with early-stage non-small cell lung cancer. This material consisted of normal lung tissue next to the tumor, taken at surgery. J is TRBJ2-3 and V is TRBV20-1, with D unresolved. In DNA form, the CDR3 reads TGCAGTGCTAGGAAGCTATCGGCAGATACGCAGTATTTT. As protein: CSARKLSADTQYF.